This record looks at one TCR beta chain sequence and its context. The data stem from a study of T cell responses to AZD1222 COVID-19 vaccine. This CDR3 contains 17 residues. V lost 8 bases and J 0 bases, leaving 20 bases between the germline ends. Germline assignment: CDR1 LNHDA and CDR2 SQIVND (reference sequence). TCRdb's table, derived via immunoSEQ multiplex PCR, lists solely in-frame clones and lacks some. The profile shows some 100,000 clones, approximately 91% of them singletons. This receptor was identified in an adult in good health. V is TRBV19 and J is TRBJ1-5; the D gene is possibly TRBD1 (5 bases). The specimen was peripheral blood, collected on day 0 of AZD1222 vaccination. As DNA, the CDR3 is TGTGCCAGTGCGACAGCTGCAGTGCTGTATAGCAATCAGCCCCAGCATTTT. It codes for CASATAAVLYSNQPQHF. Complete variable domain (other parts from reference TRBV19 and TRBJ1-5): DGGITQSPKYLFRKEGQNVTLSCEQNLNHDAMYWYRQDPGQGLRLIYYSQIVNDFQKGDIAEGYSVSREKKESFPLTVTSAQKNPTAFYLCASATAAVLYSNQPQHFGDGTRLSIL.